This entry lists 13 T cell receptor beta chains sequenced from one sample in a study of blood T cell repertoires in COVID-19. The protocol was immunoSEQ multiplex PCR, while the TCRdb copy is restricted to in-frame clones and leaves out a portion. The table lists roughly 500,000 clones, roughly 90% of them singletons. Sequenced material: PBMCs or T cells enriched from blood (not recorded which). Every receptor here comes from a woman aged 40-49 years who had recovered from COVID-19.

The chain recombines TRBV5-4 with TRBJ2-2; D unresolved. The germline V and J ends were trimmed by 2 bases and 7 bases, with 9 bases remaining between them. This CDR3 is 13 amino acids long. Germline values: CDR1 SGHNT, CDR2 YYREEE (reference sequence). The CDR3 DNA sequence: TGTGCCAGCAGCTTCCAGGTCGGCGGGGAGCTGTTTTTT. It is translated as CASSFQVGGELFF. The whole variable domain, filled in from reference TRBV5-4 and TRBJ2-2, reads ETGVTQSPTHLIKTRGQQVTLRCSSQSGHNTVSWYQQALGQGPQFIFQYYREEENGRGNFPPRFSGLQFPNYSSELNVNALELDDSALYLCASSFQVGGELFFGEGSRLTVL.

The CDR3 is CASSLYMGDRYTF. The CDR3 DNA reads TGTGCCAGCAGCTTGTATATGGGAGACCGCTACACCTTC. The V call is TRBV5-4, the J call TRBJ1-2, with unresolved D. The germline V gene has CDR1 SGHNT and CDR2 YYREEE (reference sequence). The CDR3 has 13 amino acids. Trimming left V 1 base short and J 9 bases short, with 13 bases between.

This clone appeared once. The rearrangement joins TRBV6-5 to TRBJ1-5, with D perhaps TRBD1 (5 bases). The germline V gene encodes CDR1 MNHEY and CDR2 SVGAGI. V was pared by 6 bases and J by 0 bases, with 12 bases between. This CDR3 is 15 amino acids long. The CDR3 sequence: CASSITGVSNQPQHF. In DNA form, the CDR3 reads TGTGCCAGCAGCATCACAGGAGTTAGCAATCAGCCCCAGCATTTT.

This chain links TRBV12-3 or TRBV12-4 with TRBJ2-1; TRBD1 is a possible D gene (5 bases). The CDR3 contains 12 residues. V shed 7 bases and J shed 9 bases, with 13 bases lying between them. Written as DNA, the CDR3 is TGTGCCAGCACTTTCAGGGTAGGTGAGCAGTTCTTC. Protein sequence: CASTFRVGEQFF.

This clone appeared a few times. This chain connects TRBV5-1 to TRBJ2-1; D call uncertain. V lost 4 bases to trimming and J lost 8 bases, with 13 bases between them. This CDR3 has 13 residues. Per germline, CDR1 SGHRS and CDR2 YFSETQ. The CDR3 spells CASSQSSHYEQFF. The CDR3, as DNA: TGCGCCAGCAGCCAATCATCCCACTATGAGCAGTTCTTC.

J is TRBJ2-1 and V is TRBV5-1, with 9 bases lining up with TRBD2. This CDR3 spans 15 amino acids. V was clipped by 5 bases and J by 1 base; unmatched bases: 4. Germline-derived CDR1 and CDR2 are SGHRS and YFSETQ. In DNA, the CDR3 is TGCGCCAGCAGGGCAGCGGGAGGATCCTACAATGAGCAGTTCTTC. This gives the protein CASRAAGGSYNEQFF.

V usage is TRBV7-2 and J usage is TRBJ1-6, with 7 positions matching TRBD1. Germline CDR1 SGHTA, CDR2 FQGNSA. V was clipped by 0 bases and J by 0 bases; unmatched bases: 8. This CDR3 is built from 19 residues. CDR3 in DNA: TGTGCCAGCAGCTTAGCCAGCGGTCGGACAGGCTCCTATAATTCACCCCTCCACTTT. It codes for CASSLASGRTGSYNSPLHF.

The gene calls are TRBV4-1 and TRBJ1-1, with D possibly being TRBD1 (5 bases). Germline V gives CDR1 MGHRA, CDR2 YSYEKL. The CDR3 is made up of 14 amino acids. V gave up 2 bases and J gave up 1 base, with 8 bases separating them. The chain's CDR3 is CASSQLTGNTEAFF. The CDR3 DNA reads TGCGCCAGCAGCCAACTCACAGGGAACACTGAAGCTTTCTTT.

The genes are TRBV6-6 and TRBJ1-1, with no clear D. The CDR3 contains 14 residues. Trimming cost V 1 base and J 5 bases, with 11 bases left between them. Germline CDR1 and CDR2: MNHNY and SVGAGI (reference sequence). Here the CDR3 DNA reads TGTGCCAGCAGTTACTTACTAGACAAAACTGAAGCTTTCTTT. As protein: CASSYLLDKTEAFF.

J is TRBJ2-5 and V is TRBV3-1 (or the pseudogene TRBV3-2), with 8 bases aligning to TRBD1. Germline V gene sequence: CDR1 LGHDT, CDR2 YNNKEL (reference sequence). This CDR3 has 17 residues. Trimming cost V 0 bases and J 5 bases; bases outside gene matches: 11. DNA of the CDR3: TGTGCCAGCAGCCAAGACCCGCGGACAGGGCCGGGGGAGACCCAGTACTTC. Its translation is CASSQDPRTGPGETQYF.

V usage is TRBV18 and J usage is TRBJ2-2; TRBD1 might be the D (5 bases). In germline, CDR1 is KGHSH, CDR2 LQKENI. V dropped 0 bases and J dropped 14 bases, with 10 bases sitting between them. The CDR3 covers 12 residues. CDR3 amino acids: CASSPPLDSLFF. CDR3 in DNA: TGTGCCAGCTCACCACCGTTAGACAGTCTGTTTTTT.

The V and J genes are TRBV7-9 and TRBJ1-2; TRBD1 might be the D (6 bases). Between the trimmed V and J ends, which lost 3 bases and 13 bases, there was a span of 21 bases. CDR1 is SEHNR, CDR2 FQNEAQ, per germline (reference sequence). This CDR3 has 14 residues. The DNA for the CDR3 is TGTGCCAGCAGCTTCCACCGGGACACCGAGGTTTGCACCTTC. This sequence encodes CASSFHRDTEVCTF.

Remarks on this clone: The junction differs from germline at one of its ends, possibly a read error. V and J are TRBV9 and TRBJ2-7; tentative D call: TRBD1 (5 bases). The CDR3 runs to 14 residues. Germline values: CDR1 SGDLS, CDR2 YYNGEE. CDR3 region: CASSVDQGGGPSEF. CDR3 nucleotides: TGTGCCAGCAGCGTAGATCAGGGCGGTGGCCCGAGTGAGTTC.